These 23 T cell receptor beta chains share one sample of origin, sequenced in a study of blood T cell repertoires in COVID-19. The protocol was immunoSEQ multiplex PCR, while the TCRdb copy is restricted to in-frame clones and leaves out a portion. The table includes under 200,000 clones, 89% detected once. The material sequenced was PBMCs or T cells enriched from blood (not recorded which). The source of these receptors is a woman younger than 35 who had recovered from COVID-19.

This chain's CDR3 is CAISDATGRSEGYTF. CDR3 DNA sequence: TGTGCCATCAGTGATGCGACAGGGAGATCTGAAGGCTACACCTTC. The genes are TRBV10-3 and TRBJ1-2; the match to TRBD1 covers 7 bases. The CDR3 is 15 residues long. J lost 8 bases, V lost 3 bases, and 12 bases had no gene match. Looked up from germline, CDR1 is ENHRY and CDR2 is SYGVKD.

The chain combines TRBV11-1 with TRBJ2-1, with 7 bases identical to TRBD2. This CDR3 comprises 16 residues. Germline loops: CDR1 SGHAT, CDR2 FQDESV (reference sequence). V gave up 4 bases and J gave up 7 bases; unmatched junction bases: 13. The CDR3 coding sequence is TGTGCCAGCAGCTCACGCGGGGGTATGATTGGGAATGAGCAGTTCTTC. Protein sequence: CASSSRGGMIGNEQFF.

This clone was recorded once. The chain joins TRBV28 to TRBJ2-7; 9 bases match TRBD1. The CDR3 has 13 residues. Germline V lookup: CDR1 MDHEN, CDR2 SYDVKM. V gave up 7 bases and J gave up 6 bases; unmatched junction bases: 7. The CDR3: CASISGTGLEQYF. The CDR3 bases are TGTGCCAGCATCTCCGGGACAGGGCTCGAGCAGTACTTC.

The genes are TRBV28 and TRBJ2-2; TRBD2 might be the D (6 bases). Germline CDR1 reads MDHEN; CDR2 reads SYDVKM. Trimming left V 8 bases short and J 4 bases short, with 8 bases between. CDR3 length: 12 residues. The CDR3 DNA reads TGTGCCAGCTGGAGGGGCACCGGGGAGCTGTTTTTT. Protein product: CASWRGTGELFF.

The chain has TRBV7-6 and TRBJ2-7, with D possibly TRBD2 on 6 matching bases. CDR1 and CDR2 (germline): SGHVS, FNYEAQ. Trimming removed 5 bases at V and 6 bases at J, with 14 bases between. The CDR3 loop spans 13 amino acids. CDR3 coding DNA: TGTGCCAGCAGCCCCGTGGGGGGAACCGAGCAGTACTTC. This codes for CASSPVGGTEQYF.

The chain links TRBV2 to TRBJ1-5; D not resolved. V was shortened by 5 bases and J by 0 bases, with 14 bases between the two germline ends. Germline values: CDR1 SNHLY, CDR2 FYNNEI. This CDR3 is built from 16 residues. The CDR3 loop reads CASSSDGGYSNQPQHF. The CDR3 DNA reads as TGTGCCAGCAGTTCCGACGGAGGCTATAGCAATCAGCCCCAGCATTTT.

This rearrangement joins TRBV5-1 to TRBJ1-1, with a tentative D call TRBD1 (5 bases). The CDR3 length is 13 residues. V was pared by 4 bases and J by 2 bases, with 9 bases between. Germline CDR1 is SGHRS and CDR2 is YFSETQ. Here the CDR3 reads CASSPDSNTEAFF. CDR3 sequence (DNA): TGCGCCAGCAGCCCAGACAGTAACACTGAAGCTTTCTTT.

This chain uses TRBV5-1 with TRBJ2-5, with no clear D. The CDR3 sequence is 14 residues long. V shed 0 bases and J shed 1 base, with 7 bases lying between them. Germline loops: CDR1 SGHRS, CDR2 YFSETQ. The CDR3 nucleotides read TGCGCCAGCAGCTTGGGCACATCCCAAGAGACCCAGTACTTC. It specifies CASSLGTSQETQYF.

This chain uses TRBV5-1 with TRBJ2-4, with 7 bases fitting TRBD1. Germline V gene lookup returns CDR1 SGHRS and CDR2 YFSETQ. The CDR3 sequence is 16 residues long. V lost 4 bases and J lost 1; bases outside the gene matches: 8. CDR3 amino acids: CASSLDTRGAKNIQYF. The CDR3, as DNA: TGCGCCAGCAGCCTAGACACCAGGGGGGCCAAAAACATTCAGTACTTC.

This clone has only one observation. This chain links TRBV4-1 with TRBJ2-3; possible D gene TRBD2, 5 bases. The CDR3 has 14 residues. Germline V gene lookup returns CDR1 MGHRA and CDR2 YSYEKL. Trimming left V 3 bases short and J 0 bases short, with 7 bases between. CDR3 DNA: TGCGCCAGCAGCCAGACTAAAAGCACAGATACGCAGTATTTT. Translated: CASSQTKSTDTQYF.

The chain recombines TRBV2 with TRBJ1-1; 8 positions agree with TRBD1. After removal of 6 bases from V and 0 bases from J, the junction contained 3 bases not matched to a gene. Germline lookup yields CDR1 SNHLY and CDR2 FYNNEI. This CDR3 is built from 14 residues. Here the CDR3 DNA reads TGTGCCAGCAGAGGACAGGGAATGAACACTGAAGCTTTCTTT. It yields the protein CASRGQGMNTEAFF.

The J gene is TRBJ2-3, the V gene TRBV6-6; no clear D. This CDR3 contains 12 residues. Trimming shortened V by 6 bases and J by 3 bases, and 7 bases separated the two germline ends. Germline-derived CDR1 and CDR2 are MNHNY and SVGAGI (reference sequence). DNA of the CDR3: TGTGCCAGCAGCCCCAGGACAGATACGCAGTATTTT. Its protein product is CASSPRTDTQYF.

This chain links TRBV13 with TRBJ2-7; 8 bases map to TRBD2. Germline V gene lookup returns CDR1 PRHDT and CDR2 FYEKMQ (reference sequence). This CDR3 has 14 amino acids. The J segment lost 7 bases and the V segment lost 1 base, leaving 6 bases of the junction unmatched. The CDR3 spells CASSLAGGLGEQYF. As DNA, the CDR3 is TGTGCCAGCAGCTTAGCGGGGGGGCTGGGAGAGCAGTACTTC. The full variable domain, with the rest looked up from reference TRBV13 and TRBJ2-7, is AAGVIQSPRHLIKEKRETATLKCYPIPRHDTVYWYQQGPGQDPQFLISFYEKMQSDKGSIPDRFSAQQFSDYHSELNMSSLELGDSALYFCASSLAGGLGEQYFGPGTRLTVT.

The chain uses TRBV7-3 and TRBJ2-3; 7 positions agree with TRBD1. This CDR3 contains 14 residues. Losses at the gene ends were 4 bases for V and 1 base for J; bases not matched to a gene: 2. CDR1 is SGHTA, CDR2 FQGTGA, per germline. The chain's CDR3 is CASSSQGGTDTQYF. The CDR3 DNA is TGTGCCAGCAGCTCCCAGGGGGGCACAGATACGCAGTATTTT.

The CDR3 coding sequence is TGCGCCAGCAGCCAAGATGGGAGGGGCGATATGAACACTGAAGCTTTCTTT. Residues: CASSQDGRGDMNTEAFF. The V gene is TRBV4-1, the J gene TRBJ1-1; D possibly corresponds to TRBD1 (5 bases). V shed 0 bases and J shed 0 bases, with 14 bases lying between them. This CDR3 region has 17 residues. Germline CDR1 MGHRA, CDR2 YSYEKL.

The CDR3 spells CASSKGLQGGGATEAFF. CDR3 nucleotides: TGTGCCAGCAGCAAGGGACTTCAGGGAGGGGGGGCGACTGAAGCTTTCTTT. The genes are TRBV7-2 and TRBJ1-1, with TRBD1 as a possible D gene (6 bases). The CDR3 length is 17 residues. From germline, CDR1 is SGHTA and CDR2 FQGNSA. The V end was cut by 5 bases, the J end by 5 bases, with 24 bases between.

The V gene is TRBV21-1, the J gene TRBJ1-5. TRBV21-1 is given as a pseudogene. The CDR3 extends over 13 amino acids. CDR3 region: CASTGRFNQPQHF. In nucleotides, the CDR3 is TGTGCCAGCACCGGGAGGTTCAATCAGCCCCAGCATTTT.

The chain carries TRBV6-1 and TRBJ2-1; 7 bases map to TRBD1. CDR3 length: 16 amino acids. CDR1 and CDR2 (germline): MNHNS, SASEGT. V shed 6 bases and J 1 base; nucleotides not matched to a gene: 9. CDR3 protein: CASRELRDRSYNEQFF. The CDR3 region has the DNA TGTGCCAGCAGAGAACTCCGGGACAGATCCTACAATGAGCAGTTCTTC.

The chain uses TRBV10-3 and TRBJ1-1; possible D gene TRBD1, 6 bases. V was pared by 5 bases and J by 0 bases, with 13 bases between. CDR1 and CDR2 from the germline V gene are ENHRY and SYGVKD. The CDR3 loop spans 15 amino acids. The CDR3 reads CAISSHGTLNTEAFF. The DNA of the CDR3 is TGTGCCATCAGTTCCCACGGGACATTGAACACTGAAGCTTTCTTT.

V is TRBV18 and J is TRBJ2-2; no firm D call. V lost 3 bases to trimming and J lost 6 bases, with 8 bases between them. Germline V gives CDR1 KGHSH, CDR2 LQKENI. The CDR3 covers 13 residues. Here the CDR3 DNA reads TGTGCCAGCTCACCCTCTCAGGCCGGGGAGCTGTTTTTT. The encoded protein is CASSPSQAGELFF.

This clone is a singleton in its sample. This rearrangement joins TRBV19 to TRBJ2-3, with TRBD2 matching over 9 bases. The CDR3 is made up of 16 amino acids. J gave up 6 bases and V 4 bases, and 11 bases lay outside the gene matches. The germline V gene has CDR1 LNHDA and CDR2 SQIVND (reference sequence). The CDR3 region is CASSSGTSHERDTQYF. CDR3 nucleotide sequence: TGTGCCAGTAGTAGCGGGACTAGCCACGAGAGGGATACGCAGTATTTT.

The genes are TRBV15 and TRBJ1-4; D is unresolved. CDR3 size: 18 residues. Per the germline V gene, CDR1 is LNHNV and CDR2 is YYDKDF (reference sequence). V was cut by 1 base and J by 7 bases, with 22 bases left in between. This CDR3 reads CATSRGRGSATRGEKLFF. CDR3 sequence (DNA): TGTGCCACCAGCAGAGGGCGAGGGTCTGCGACGCGGGGTGAAAAACTGTTTTTT.

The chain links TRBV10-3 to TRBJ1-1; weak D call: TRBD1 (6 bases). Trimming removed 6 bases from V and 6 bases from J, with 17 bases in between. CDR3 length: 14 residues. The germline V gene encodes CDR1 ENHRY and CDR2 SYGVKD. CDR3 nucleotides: TGTGCCATCAGGGATGAGACAGGTCGGTCTGAAGCTTTCTTT. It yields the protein CAIRDETGRSEAFF.